This T cell receptor (beta chain) was recovered during a study of cytomegalovirus exposure and HLA in healthy donors (dated by TCRdb to about 2017). Background for the entire study: According to a later analysis, one platform produced both the roughly 120 validation repertoires and the 666 repertoires of the first cohort. The study aimed to test whether signatures of past pathogen exposure could be identified by cataloging public T cell receptors. A separate validation cohort of about 110 different subjects was used in addition to the approximately 610-subject first cohort. To predict cytomegalovirus infection status, the study brought together high-throughput TCR immunosequencing, statistical association of individual TCRs with disease status, and machine learning. What the work shows at the level of the full study, not this receptor alone: The study gave a list of some 150 TCR beta chains associated with cytomegalovirus. The classifier was reported to diagnose cytomegalovirus status with high specificity and sensitivity in both the original and validation cohorts. In vitro tests confirmed that a few of the cytomegalovirus-associated TCR beta chains recognize cytomegalovirus antigens. The validation cohort had no HLA typing available for a later analysis, so co-occurrence within that cohort was assessed over all 130 or so repertoires. It was suggested by the authors that the approach could potentially be generalized to other disease states and immunological phenotypes. Subsequent analysis determined that TCRs grouped into clusters in the first cohort also showed a tendency toward co-occurrence across the approximately 120 validation repertoires, and 85% to 95% of cluster scores exceeded 0. Across donors, most TCR sequences were observed very rarely, whereas some public TCRs were present in many individuals.

CDR1 and CDR2 (SEHNR, FQNEAQ) derive from the germline V gene (reference sequence). V sheds 7 bases and J sheds 5 bases, leaving 17 bases between their ends. The cysteine opens and the phenylalanine closes a CDR3 of 14 amino acids. CDR3 DNA is the only sequence kept; it has 42 bases, read in frame from the first base. The protocol used for the library was the immunoSEQ multiplex PCR assay. Regarding the original processing steps: A statistical classification framework was built to diagnose cytomegalovirus status from the catalog of TCR beta chain sequences. TCRdb obtained this table from immuneACCESS and retained in-frame rearrangements with V and J assigned. These tables miss some clones; where compared with another copy, unresolved V genes account for less than half of the shortfall, and the remainder is unexplained. V and J calls and clone size come straight from that table; D and trimming were deduced from the DNA. The sample includes 150,000 or so clones, with around 93% observed a single time. Over 1.5% of the sample lies in the top ten.

To note about this clone: Its antigen has not been determined. No clone much larger than this one lies a single base away; base qualities are absent.

Separate from the approximately 670-subject first cohort, the validation cohort of about 130 subjects was the group to which the donors belonged. This sequence originates from a man between 18 and 29 years old in good health and CMV-seropositive. The rearrangement joined TRBV7-9 to TRBJ2-5; the D segment could be TRBD2, given 6 matching bases. The material sequenced was PBMCs. The CDR3 protein: CASTSQGGGETQYF. DNA sequence: TGTGCCAGCACCTCACAAGGTGGGGGGGAGACCCAGTACTTC. Full variable domain (CDR3 extended with the reference TRBV7-9 and TRBJ2-5 proteins): DTGVSQNPRHKITKRGQNVTFRCDPISEHNRLYWYRQTLGQGPEFLTYFQNEAQLEKSRLLSDRFSAERPKGSFSTLEIQRTEQGDSAMYLCASTSQGGGETQYFGPGTRLLVL.